A single count supports the clone carrying this T cell receptor beta chain. The antigen remains undetermined. This sample is part of a study of OX40 agonist ivuxolimab in advanced cancers. On the study more broadly: Patients assigned to dose escalation were diagnosed with hepatocellular carcinoma, melanoma, renal cell or head and neck cancer. Partial responses were achieved by three patients, of whom one had hepatocellular carcinoma and two had cutaneous melanoma.

The protocol was immunoSEQ multiplex PCR, while the TCRdb copy is restricted to in-frame clones and leaves out a portion. The data hold 55,000 to 90,000 clones, with approximately 86% observed a single time. Trimming left V 5 bases short and J 0 bases short, with 10 bases between. The CDR3 is 14 residues long. Germline V CDR1 and CDR2: SGHRS, YFSETQ. The study's findings and limits: CD8+ T cells averaged more expanded clones than CD4+. The expanded peripheral T cells' antigen specificity was not determined.

The genes are TRBV5-1 and TRBJ2-3, with D uncertain. The TCR sequence derives from an adult with an advanced solid tumor such as melanoma, head and neck, liver or kidney cancer. Source: CD4+ or CD8+ T cells sorted from blood, taken in a trial of the OX40 agonist ivuxolimab. CDR3 residues: CASRGLPSTDTQYF. For the CDR3, the DNA is TGCGCCAGCAGGGGGTTACCTAGCACAGATACGCAGTATTTT.